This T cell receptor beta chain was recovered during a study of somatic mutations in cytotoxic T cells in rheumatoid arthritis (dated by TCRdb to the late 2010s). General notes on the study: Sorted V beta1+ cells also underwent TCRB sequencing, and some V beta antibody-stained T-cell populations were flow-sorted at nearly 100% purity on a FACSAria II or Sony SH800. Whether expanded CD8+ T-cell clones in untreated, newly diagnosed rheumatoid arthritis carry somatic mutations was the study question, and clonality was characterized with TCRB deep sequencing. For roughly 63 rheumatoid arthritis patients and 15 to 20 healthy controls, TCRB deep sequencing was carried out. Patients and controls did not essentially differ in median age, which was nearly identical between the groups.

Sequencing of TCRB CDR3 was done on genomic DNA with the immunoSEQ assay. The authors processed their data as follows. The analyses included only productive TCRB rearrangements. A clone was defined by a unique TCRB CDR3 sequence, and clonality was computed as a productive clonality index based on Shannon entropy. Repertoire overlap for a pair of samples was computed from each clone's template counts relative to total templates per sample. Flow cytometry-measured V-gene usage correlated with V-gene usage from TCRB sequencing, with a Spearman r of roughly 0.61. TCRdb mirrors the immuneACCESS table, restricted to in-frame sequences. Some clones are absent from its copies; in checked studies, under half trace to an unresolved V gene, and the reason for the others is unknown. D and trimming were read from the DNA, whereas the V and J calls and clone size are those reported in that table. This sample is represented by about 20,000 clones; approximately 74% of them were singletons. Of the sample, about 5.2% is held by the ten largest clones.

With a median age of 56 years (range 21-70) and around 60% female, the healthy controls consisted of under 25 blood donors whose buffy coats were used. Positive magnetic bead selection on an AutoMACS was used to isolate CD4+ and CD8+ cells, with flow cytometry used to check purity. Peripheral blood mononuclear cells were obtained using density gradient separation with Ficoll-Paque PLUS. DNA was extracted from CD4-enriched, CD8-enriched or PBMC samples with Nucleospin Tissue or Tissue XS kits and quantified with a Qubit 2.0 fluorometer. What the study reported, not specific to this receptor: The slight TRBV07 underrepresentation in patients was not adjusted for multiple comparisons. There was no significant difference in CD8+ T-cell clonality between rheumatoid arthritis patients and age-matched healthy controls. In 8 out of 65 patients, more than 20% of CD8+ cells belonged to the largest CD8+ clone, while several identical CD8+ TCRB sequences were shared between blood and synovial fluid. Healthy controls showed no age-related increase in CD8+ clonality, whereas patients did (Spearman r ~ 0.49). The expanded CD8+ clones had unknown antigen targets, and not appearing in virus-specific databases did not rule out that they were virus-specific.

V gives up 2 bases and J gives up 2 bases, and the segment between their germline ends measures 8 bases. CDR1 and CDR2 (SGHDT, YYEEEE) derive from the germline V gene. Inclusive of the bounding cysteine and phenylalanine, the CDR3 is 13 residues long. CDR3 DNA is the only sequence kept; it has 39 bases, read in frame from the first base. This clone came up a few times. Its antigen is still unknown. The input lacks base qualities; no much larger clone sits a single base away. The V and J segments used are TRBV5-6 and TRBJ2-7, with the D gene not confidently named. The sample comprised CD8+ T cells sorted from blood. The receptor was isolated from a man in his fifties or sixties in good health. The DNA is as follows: TGTGCCAGCAGCTTTTGGAGCGCCTACGAGCAGTACTTC. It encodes CASSFWSAYEQYF.